The TCR beta chain under discussion was sequenced for a study of identical twins (dated by TCRdb to about 2016). Background on the whole study: To test whether fetal clonotypes persist, this study deep-sequenced TCR alpha and beta repertoires from monozygotic twins, from unrelated adults of various ages, and from cord blood. Replicate twin experiments were performed at different times using different library preparation protocols to rule out contamination.

This clonotype occurred many times. The clone's antigen remains unknown. Base qualities are not recorded, but no much larger clone differs from it by a single base. Library preparation used 5' RACE. Sequencing was performed on an Illumina HiSeq 2000. Template switching added a universal primer binding site, and the final cDNA carried a unique molecular identifier that allowed TCR cDNA molecules to be counted accurately. First-strand cDNA for TCR alpha and beta chains was synthesized from specific primers in the conserved constant-segment region. Each cDNA library was double barcoded, with a SMART-Mk sample barcode plus Illumina barcodes, to control for contamination. TruSeq adapter sequences, together with Illumina sample barcodes, were added in two successive PCR steps. Sequencing of the TCR alpha and beta cDNA libraries was done on the Illumina HiSeq platform using custom primers. From the authors' description of their analysis: MiGEC was used to process raw reads and extract unique molecular identifiers, and MiXCR was used to find CDR3 positions. For each individual, recombination models were inferred using an EM algorithm with the repgenHMM and IGoR tools. Shared clonotypes were analyzed with the tcR package in R, and sharing was normalized by the product of cloneset sizes. To study raw recombination free of thymic and clonal selection effects, out-of-frame nonproductive sequences were analyzed. TCRdb reprocessing: public reads trimmed at Q25 with fastp, clones called with MiXCR, in-frame beta chains kept. Each record represents a unique CDR3 protein, reported with the most common genes and DNA among its rows. The V and J calls follow TCRdb's processing rather than the paper's. Within this sample are 570,000 or so distinct CDR3 sequences, with 9.5% to 10% of them counted one time only. Jointly, the top ten make up roughly 3% of the sample.

All donors were healthy Caucasians. Three pairs of female monozygotic twins, all aged 18 to 29 years, made up the twin cohort. RNA for TCR libraries was isolated from peripheral blood mononuclear cells. CDR3 length: 15 amino acids, cysteine to phenylalanine. The read is trimmed to its CDR3 DNA, 45 bases read in frame from base 1. V is shortened by 0 bases, J by 6 bases, and the region joining them spans 13 bases. Looking up the germline V gene yields CDR1 SGDLS and CDR2 YYNGEE. General findings and caveats noted by the study authors: Invariant T cells such as MAIT and iNKT could partly confound zero-insertion analyses, though diverse VJ usage argued against this for most clonotypes. Abundant cord blood beta clonotypes had fewer insertions, young adult naive repertoires showed a similar but weaker trend, and memory repertoires showed no such trend. In beta out-of-frame sequences, excess twin sharing was weaker, because having fewer shared sequences lowered the signal-to-noise ratio. Out-of-frame TCR alpha sequences shared between twins showed an excess of low generation-probability sequences compared with coincidental sharing between unrelated individuals. Because the same donors could not be followed over many years, the conclusions relied on cross-sectional statistical analysis. Recombination models systematically underestimated out-of-frame TCR alpha sharing in monozygotic twins but agreed with sharing between unrelated individuals.

These data were likewise used in another study, on yellow fever vaccine responses in identical twins. As described in the second report: The authors reported that the T cell response to vaccination in identical twins appeared partly convergent and partly personalized. The study precisely tracked vaccine-responding T cell clones in identical twins.

The rearranged segments are TRBV9 and TRBJ2-4, with the D gene too uncertain to name. The specimen sequenced was PBMCs. The source of this sequence is a woman between 18 and 30 years old in good health. The nucleotide sequence is given as TGTGCCAGCAGCGTAGGAGGTGCCGGAACAAACATTCAGTACTTC. The encoded protein is CASSVGGAGTNIQYF.